This T cell receptor beta chain comes out of a study of Ad26.COV2.S vaccination and SARS-CoV-2 variants. TCRdb's copy holds only in-frame clones and misses some; the assay was immunoSEQ multiplex PCR. Among approximately 360,000 clones, about 83% were seen once, and the ten largest hold approximately 7.8%. Per germline, CDR1 MNHEY and CDR2 SMNVEV (reference sequence). Between the trimmed V and J ends, which lost 3 bases and 0 bases, there was a span of 6 bases. This CDR3 spans 13 amino acids. Treatment: roughly 20 received Ad26.COV2.S at low or high dose, single or two shots; 5 received placebo; per-sample allocation not given. Vaccine and placebo recipients were sampled on day 63 after the first injection.

Sequenced material: peripheral blood, taken in a trial of Ad26.COV2.S vaccine versus placebo. The sequence was obtained from a person aged 18-60 years who received the Ad26.COV2.S COVID-19 vaccine or a placebo. The chain links TRBV27 to TRBJ2-7; D gene ambiguous. The CDR3 sequence: CASSFKSSYEQYF. Written as DNA, the CDR3 is TGTGCCAGCAGTTTCAAGAGCTCCTACGAGCAGTACTTC.